These 3 T cell receptor beta chains were all obtained from the same sample, sequenced in a study of human T cells and chemical hapten exposure. In TCRdb, the RACE reads were re-called with MiXCR into one record per CDR3 protein. The data contain around 300,000 distinct CDR3 sequences, around 7% of them singletons. Specified time point: patch test 1, 2 weeks after DPC sensitization. Treatment given: therapeutic diphenylcyclopropenone sensitization with weekly scalp DPC. Here the sequenced sample was whole blood, taken in connection with sensitization to the hapten diphenylcyclopropenone (DPC). The receptor set was obtained from a woman aged 18-29 years with alopecia areata. Some clones in this sample may be carry-over from other donors' samples.

This clonotype was found many times. The V and J genes are TRBV6-2 or TRBV6-3 and TRBJ2-1, with D hard to call. Looked up from germline, CDR1 is MNHEY and CDR2 is SVGEGT. The ends were cut back, 7 bases at V and 2 bases at J, with 12 bases in the middle. The CDR3 extends over 14 amino acids. The CDR3 spells CASKKQNTYNEQFF. CDR3 in DNA: TGTGCCAGCAAGAAACAGAATACCTACAATGAGCAGTTCTTC.

At least ten counts were recorded for this clonotype. The V call is TRBV6-5, the J call TRBJ1-6; D is unresolved. Looked up from germline, CDR1 is MNHEY and CDR2 is SVGAGI. This CDR3 comprises 13 residues. Trimming took off 8 bases at V and 8 bases at J, with 13 bases between the two ends. The CDR3 coding sequence is TGTGCCAGCGCCCGGACCGCCGATTCACCCCTCCACTTT. It is translated as CASARTADSPLHF.

The V gene is TRBV18, the J gene TRBJ1-5; tentatively, D is TRBD1 (6 bases). In germline, CDR1 is KGHSH, CDR2 LQKENI. V was shortened by 0 bases and J by 2 bases, with 11 bases between the two germline ends. CDR3 size: 16 residues. The CDR3 sequence is CASSPPGQGGNQPQHF. DNA of the CDR3: TGTGCCAGCTCACCACCGGGACAAGGCGGCAATCAGCCCCAGCATTTT. Filled out from reference TRBV18 and TRBJ1-5, the complete variable domain reads NAGVMQNPRHLVRRRGQEARLRCSPMKGHSHVYWYRQLPEEGLKFMVYLQKENIIDESGMPKERFSAEFPKEGPSILRIQQVVRGDSAAYFCASSPPGQGGNQPQHFGDGTRLSIL.